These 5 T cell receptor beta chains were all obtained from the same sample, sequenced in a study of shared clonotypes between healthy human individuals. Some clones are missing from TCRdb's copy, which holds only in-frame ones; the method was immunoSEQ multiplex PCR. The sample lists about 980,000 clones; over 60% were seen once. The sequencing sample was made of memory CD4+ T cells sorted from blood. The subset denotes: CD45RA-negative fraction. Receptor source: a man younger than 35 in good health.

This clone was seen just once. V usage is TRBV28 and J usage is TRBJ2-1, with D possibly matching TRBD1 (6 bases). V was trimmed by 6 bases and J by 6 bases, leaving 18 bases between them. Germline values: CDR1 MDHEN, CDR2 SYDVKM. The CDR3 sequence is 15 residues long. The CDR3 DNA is TGTGCCAGCAGCCTAGGGCCAGGGGCGCGCAATGAGCAGTTCTTC. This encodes CASSLGPGARNEQFF.

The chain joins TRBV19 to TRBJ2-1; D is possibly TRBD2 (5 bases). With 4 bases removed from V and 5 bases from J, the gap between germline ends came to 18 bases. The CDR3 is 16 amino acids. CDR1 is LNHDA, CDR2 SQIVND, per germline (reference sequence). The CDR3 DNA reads TGTGCCAGTAGTAGAGCCCCTTGGCGGGCCAACAATGAGCAGTTCTTC. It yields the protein CASSRAPWRANNEQFF.

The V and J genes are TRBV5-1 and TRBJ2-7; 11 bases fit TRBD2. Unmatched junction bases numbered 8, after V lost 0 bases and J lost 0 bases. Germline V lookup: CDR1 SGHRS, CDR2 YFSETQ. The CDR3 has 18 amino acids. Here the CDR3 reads CASSLASGGFAYSYEQYF. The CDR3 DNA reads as TGCGCCAGCAGCTTGGCTAGCGGGGGGTTCGCATACTCCTACGAGCAGTACTTC.

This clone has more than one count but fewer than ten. Here the CDR3 reads CASRTRGSLVGGYTF. The CDR3 DNA is TGTGCCAGTAGGACTCGGGGGTCCTTGGTGGGTGGCTACACCTTC. The V gene is TRBV19, the J gene TRBJ1-2, with D possibly TRBD1 on 5 matching bases. V was pared by 6 bases and J by 7 bases, with 21 bases between. Germline CDR1 reads LNHDA; CDR2 reads SQIVND (reference sequence). The CDR3 runs to 15 residues.

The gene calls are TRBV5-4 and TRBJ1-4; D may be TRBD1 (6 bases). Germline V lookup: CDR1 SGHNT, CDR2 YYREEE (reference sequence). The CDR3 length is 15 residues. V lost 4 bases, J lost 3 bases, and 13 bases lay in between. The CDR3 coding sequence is TGTGCCAGCAGCCTCGGACAGACGGCTAATGAAAAACTGTTTTTT. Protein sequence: CASSLGQTANEKLFF.